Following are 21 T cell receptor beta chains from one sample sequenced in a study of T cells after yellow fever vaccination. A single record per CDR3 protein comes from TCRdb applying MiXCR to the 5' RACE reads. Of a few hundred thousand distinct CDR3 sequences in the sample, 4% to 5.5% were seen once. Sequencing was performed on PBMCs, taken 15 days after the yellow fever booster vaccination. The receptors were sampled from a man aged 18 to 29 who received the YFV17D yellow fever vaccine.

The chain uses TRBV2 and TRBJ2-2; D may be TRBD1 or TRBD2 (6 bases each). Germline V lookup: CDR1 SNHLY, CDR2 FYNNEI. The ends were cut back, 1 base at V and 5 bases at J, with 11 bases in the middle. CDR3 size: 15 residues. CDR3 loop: CASSEVRGRTGELFF. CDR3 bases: TGTGCCAGCAGTGAAGTCCGGGGGCGTACCGGGGAGCTGTTTTTT.

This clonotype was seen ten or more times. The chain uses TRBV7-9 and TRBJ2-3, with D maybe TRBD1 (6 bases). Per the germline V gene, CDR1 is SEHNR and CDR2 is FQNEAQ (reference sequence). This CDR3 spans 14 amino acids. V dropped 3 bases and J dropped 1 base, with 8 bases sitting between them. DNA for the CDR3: TGTGCCAGCAGCTTTTGGACAGGCACAGATACGCAGTATTTT. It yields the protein CASSFWTGTDTQYF.

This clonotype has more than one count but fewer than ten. The CDR3 sequence: CASSLAGLEGNTEAFF. CDR3 in DNA: TGCGCCAGCAGCTTGGCCGGATTGGAGGGGAACACTGAAGCTTTCTTT. The chain carries TRBV5-1 and TRBJ1-1; D is unresolved. The length of the CDR3 is 16 residues. Germline V gene lookup returns CDR1 SGHRS and CDR2 YFSETQ. Trimming took 0 bases from V and 1 from J, leaving 13 bases between them.

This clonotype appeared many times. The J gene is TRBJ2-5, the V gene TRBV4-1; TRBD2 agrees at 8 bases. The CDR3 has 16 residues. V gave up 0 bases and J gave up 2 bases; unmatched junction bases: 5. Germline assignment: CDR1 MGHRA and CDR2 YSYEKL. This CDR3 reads CASSQDRAGEQETQYF. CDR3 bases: TGCGCCAGCAGCCAAGATCGAGCGGGGGAGCAAGAGACCCAGTACTTC.

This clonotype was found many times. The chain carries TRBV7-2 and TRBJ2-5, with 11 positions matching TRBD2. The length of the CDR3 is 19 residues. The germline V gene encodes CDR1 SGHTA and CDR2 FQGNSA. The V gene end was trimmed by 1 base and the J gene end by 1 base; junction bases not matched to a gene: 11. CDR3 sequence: CASSLESSGGPKVQETQYF. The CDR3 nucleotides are TGTGCCAGCAGCTTAGAGTCTAGCGGGGGGCCGAAAGTCCAAGAGACCCAGTACTTC.

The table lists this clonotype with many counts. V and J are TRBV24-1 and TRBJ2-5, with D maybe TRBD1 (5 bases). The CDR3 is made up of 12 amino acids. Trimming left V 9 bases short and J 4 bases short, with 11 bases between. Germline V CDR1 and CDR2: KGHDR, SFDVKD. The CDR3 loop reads CATAGNGETQYF. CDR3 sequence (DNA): TGTGCCACCGCAGGGAACGGAGAGACCCAGTACTTC.

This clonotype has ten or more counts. The CDR3 nucleotides read TGTGCCAGCAGTGGCCGGGACCTCCTCAGGGGCAATGAGCAGTTCTTC. It is translated as CASSGRDLLRGNEQFF. The chain uses TRBV27 and TRBJ2-1; tentative D call: TRBD1 (6 bases). Trimming removed 5 bases from V and 6 bases from J, with 20 bases in between. Germline assignment: CDR1 MNHEY and CDR2 SMNVEV (reference sequence). This CDR3 comprises 16 residues.

CDR3 nucleotide sequence: TGTGCCAGCAGCTTGGAACAGCTGAATTCACCCCTCCACTTT. Protein sequence: CASSLEQLNSPLHF. The chain joins TRBV5-4 to TRBJ1-6; D is unresolved. The V gene lost 0 bases and the J gene lost 7 bases, with 8 bases spanning the gap. This CDR3 has 14 residues. The V gene's germline CDR1 is SGHNT and CDR2 YYREEE (reference sequence).

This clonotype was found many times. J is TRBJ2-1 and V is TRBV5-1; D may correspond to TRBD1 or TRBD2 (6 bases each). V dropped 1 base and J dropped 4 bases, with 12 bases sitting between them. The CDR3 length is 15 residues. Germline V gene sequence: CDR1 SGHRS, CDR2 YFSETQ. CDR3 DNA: TGCGCCAGCAGCTTGCAGGGGAGGCCATACAATGAGCAGTTCTTC. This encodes CASSLQGRPYNEQFF.

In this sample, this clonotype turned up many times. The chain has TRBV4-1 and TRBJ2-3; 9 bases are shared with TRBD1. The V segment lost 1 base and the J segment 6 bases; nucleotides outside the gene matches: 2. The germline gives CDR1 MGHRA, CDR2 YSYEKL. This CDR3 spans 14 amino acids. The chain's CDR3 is CASSQGQGEDTQYF. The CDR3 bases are TGCGCCAGCAGCCAAGGACAGGGGGAGGATACGCAGTATTTT.

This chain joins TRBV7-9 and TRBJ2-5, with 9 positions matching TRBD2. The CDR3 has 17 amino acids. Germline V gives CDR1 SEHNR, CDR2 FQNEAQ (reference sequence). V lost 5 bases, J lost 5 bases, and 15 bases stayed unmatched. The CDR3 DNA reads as TGTGCCAGCAGCCTACTGGCTAGCGGGGCGGAGAAGGAGACCCAGTACTTC. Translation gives CASSLLASGAEKETQYF.

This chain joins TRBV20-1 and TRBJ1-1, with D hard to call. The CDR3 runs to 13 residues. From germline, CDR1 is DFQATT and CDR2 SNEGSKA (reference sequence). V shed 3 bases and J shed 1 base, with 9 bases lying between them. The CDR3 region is CSASGLANTEAFF. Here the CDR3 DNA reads TGCAGTGCTAGCGGATTAGCGAACACTGAAGCTTTCTTT.

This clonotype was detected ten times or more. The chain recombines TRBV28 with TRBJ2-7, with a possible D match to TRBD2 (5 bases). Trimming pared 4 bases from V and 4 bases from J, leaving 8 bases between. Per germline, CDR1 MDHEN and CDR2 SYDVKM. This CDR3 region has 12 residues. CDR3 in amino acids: CASSSGVYEQYV. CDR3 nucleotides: TGTGCCAGCAGTTCCGGGGTTTACGAGCAGTACGTC.

CDR3 DNA sequence: TGTGCCAGTAGTATGTTCGCCGCAGGTTCACCCCTCCACTTT. Translation: CASSMFAAGSPLHF. J is TRBJ1-6 and V is TRBV19; D gene uncertain. The germline V and J ends were trimmed by 3 bases and 9 bases, with 12 bases remaining between them. Germline V CDR1 and CDR2: LNHDA, SQIVND (reference sequence). The CDR3 length is 14 residues. Full variable domain (rest looked up from reference TRBV19 and TRBJ1-6): DGGITQSPKYLFRKEGQNVTLSCEQNLNHDAMYWYRQDPGQGLRLIYYSQIVNDFQKGDIAEGYSVSREKKESFPLTVTSAQKNPTAFYLCASSMFAAGSPLHFGNGTRLTVT.

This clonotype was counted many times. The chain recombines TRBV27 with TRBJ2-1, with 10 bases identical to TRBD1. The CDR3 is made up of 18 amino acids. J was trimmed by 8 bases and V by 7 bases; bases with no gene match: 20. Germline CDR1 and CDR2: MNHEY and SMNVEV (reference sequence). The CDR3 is CASTGTGDPTSPRDEQFF. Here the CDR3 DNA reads TGTGCCAGCACCGGGACAGGGGATCCAACCTCCCCGAGGGATGAGCAGTTCTTC.

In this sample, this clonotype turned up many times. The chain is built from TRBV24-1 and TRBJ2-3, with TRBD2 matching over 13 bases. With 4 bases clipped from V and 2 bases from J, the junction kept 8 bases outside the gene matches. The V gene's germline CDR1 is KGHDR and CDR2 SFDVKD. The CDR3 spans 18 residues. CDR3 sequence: CATSDSPGLAGDTDTQYF. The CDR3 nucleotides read TGTGCCACCAGTGACTCACCTGGACTAGCGGGGGACACAGATACGCAGTATTTT.

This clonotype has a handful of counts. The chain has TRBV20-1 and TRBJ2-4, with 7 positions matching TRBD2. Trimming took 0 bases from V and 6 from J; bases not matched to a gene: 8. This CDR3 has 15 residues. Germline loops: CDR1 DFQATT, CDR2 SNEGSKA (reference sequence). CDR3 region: CSARDPGGGPNIQYF. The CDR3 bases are TGCAGTGCTAGAGACCCGGGGGGAGGGCCAAACATTCAGTACTTC.

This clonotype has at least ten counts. CDR3: CASTFTGPSGGYTF. The CDR3 DNA is TGTGCCAGCACGTTTACAGGGCCTTCGGGGGGCTACACCTTC. The chain uses TRBV7-9 and TRBJ1-2, with D perhaps TRBD1 (6 bases). This CDR3 is built from 14 residues. Germline CDR1 SEHNR, CDR2 FQNEAQ (reference sequence). The ends were cut back, 7 bases at V and 8 bases at J, with 20 bases in the middle.

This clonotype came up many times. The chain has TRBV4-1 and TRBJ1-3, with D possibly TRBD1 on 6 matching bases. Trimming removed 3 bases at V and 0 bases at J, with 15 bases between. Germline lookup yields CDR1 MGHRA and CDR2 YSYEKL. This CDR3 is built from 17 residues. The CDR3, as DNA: TGCGCCAGCAGCCAGGCACCCCCAGGGGACTCTGGAAACACCATATATTTT. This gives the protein CASSQAPPGDSGNTIYF.

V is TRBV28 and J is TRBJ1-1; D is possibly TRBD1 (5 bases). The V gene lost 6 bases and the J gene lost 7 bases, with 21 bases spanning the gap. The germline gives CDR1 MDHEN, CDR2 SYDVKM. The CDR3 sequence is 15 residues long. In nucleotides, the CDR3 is TGTGCCAGCAGCCTCCCGGGGGAAGCAGCCTTTGAAGCTTTCTTT. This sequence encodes CASSLPGEAAFEAFF.

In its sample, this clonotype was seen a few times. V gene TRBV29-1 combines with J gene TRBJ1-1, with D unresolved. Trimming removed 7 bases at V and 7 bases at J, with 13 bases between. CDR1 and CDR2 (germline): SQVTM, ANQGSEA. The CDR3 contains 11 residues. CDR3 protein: CSARATVEAFF. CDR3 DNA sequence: TGCAGCGCCCGCGCGACGGTTGAAGCTTTCTTT.